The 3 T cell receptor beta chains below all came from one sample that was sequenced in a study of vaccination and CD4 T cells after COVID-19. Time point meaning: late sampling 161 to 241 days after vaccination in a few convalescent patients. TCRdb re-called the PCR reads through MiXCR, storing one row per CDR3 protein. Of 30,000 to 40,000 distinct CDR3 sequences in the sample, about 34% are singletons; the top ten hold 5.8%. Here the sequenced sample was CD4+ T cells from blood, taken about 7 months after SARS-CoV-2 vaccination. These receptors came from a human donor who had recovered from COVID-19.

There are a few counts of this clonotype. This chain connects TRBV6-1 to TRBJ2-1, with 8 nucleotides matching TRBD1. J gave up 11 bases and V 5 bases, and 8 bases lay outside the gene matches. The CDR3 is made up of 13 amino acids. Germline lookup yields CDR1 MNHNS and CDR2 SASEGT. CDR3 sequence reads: CASSTEGQGQQFF. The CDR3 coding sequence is TGTGCCAGCAGTACCGAAGGACAGGGACAGCAGTTCTTC.

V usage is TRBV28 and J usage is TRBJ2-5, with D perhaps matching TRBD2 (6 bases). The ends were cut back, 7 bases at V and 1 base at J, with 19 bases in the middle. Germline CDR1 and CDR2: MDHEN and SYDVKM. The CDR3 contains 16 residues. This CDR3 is CASIPYSGLRQETQYF. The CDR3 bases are TGTGCCAGCATCCCTTACTCGGGACTCCGCCAAGAGACCCAGTACTTC.

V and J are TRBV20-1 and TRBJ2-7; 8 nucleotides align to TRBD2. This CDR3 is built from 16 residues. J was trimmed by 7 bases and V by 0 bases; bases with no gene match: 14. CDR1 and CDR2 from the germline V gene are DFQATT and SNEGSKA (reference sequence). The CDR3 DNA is TGCAGTGCTAGAGATATTAGCGGGACCCCACCGTGGGAGCAGTACTTC. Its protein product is CSARDISGTPPWEQYF.